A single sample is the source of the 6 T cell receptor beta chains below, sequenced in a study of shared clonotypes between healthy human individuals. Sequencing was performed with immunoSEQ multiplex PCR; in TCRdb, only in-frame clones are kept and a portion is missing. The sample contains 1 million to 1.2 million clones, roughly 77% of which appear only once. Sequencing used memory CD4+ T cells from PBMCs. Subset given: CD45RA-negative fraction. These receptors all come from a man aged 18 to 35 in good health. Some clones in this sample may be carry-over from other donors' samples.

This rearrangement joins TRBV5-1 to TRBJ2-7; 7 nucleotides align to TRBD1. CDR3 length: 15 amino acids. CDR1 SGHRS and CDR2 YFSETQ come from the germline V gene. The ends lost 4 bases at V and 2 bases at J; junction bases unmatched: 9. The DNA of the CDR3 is TGCGCCAGCAGCAGGGGGCGCGAGGGCCCCTACGAGCAGTACTTC. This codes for CASSRGREGPYEQYF.

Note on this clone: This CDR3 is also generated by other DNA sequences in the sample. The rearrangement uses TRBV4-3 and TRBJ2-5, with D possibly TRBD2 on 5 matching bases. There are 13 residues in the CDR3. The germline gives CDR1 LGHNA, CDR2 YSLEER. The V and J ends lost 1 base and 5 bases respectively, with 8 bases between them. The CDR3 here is CASSQGRGETQYF. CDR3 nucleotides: TGCGCCAGCAGCCAAGGCCGAGGGGAGACCCAGTACTTC.

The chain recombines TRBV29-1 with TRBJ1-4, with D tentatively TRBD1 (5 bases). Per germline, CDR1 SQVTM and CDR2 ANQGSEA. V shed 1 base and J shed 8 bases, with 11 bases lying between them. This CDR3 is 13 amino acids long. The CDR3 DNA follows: TGCAGCGTTGAAGGTCAGGGAGAAGAAAAACTGTTTTTT. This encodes CSVEGQGEEKLFF.

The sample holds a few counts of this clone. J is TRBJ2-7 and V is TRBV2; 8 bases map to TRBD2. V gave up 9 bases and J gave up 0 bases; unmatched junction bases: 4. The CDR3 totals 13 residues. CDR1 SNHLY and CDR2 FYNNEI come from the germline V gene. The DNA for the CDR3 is TGTGCCAGTACTAGCGGTATCTCCTACGAGCAGTACTTC. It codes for CASTSGISYEQYF.

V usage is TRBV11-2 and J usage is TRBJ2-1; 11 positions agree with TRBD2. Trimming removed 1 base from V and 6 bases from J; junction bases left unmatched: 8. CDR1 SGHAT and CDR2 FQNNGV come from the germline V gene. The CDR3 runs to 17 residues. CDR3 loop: CASSLVLTSGVANEQFF. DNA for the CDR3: TGTGCCAGCAGCTTAGTATTGACTAGCGGGGTCGCCAATGAGCAGTTCTTC.

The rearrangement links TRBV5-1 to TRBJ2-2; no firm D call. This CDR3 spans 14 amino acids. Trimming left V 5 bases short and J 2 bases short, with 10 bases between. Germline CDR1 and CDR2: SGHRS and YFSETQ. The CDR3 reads CASRIRINTGELFF. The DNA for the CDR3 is TGCGCCAGCAGAATCAGAATAAACACCGGGGAGCTGTTTTTT.